This T cell receptor beta chain was recovered during a study of blood T cell repertoires in COVID-19. The CDR3 runs to 17 residues. Germline CDR1 is KGHDR and CDR2 is SFDVKD. J was trimmed by 4 bases and V by 1 base; bases with no gene match: 7. TCRdb keeps only in-frame clones here, not all; method: immunoSEQ multiplex PCR. The data show fewer than 150,000 clones, 70% to 85% seen once. Sample: peripheral blood. The chain uses TRBV24-1 and TRBJ2-1, with TRBD2 matching 9 bases. This clonotype originated in a woman in her forties or fifties with acute or convalescent COVID-19. The CDR3 DNA sequence: TGTGCCACCAGTGATTTTACTAGCGGGTCTTCTTACAATGAGCAGTTCTTC. This sequence encodes CATSDFTSGSSYNEQFF.